The clone carrying this T cell receptor beta chain was found a few times. Its specificity is unknown. The data derive from a study of blood T cells in healthy people across ages. Overall study results and limits: Naive T cell percentage strongly correlated with TCR beta diversity.

Next came a second PCR, run for 7 to 11 cycles, which used a sample-barcoded 5' primer along with a J-beta primer mix. MiXCR, run by TCRdb on the 5' RACE reads, gives a single entry per CDR3 protein. The table lists roughly 830,000 distinct CDR3 sequences, 62% of them singletons, with roughly 26% in the top ten. Germline V CDR1 and CDR2: LNHNV, YYDKDF (reference sequence). This CDR3 has 15 amino acids. Donation came from healthy Caucasian individuals in Russia who were aged about 6 to 95. Per-sample PBMC isolation yielded at least 6.5 million cells. The chain employs TRBV15 and TRBJ2-7, with D unclear. The J call may not be correct, given that the DNA end is closer to TRBJ2-5. Source material: blood. The receptor comes from a man aged 25-45 years in good health. In nucleotides, the CDR3 is TGTGCCACCAGCCGCATCGCGCTAGGCGCGGAGACCCAGTACTTC. As protein: CATSRIALGAETQYF.